This T cell receptor (beta chain) is drawn from a study of naive and memory T cell subsets. This clonotype appeared a few times. A much larger clone is a single base away; this may be a read error. Trimming stripped 3 bases from V and 1 base from J, with 7 bases between. Germline CDR1 is WNHNN and CDR2 is SYGVQD (reference sequence). CDR3 length equals 14 residues. Documented treatment: skin biopsy from PPD injection site in Mantoux-positive individual. The library had UMIs added by 3' ligation of an oligonucleotide to TCR cDNA. Cells were not sorted; total RNA input targeted roughly 1 to 1000 ng. Ligated cDNA underwent four rounds of PCR with nested alpha and beta constant region primers and SP2. Each CDR3 protein gets one entry after TCRdb re-called the UMI-ligation and nested PCR reads with MiXCR. The sample comprises fewer than 35,000 distinct CDR3 sequences, about 6.9% of which are singletons, and 3% to 3.5% rests with the top ten.

The chain couples TRBV10-1 to TRBJ1-5, with D maybe TRBD1 (5 bases). The receptor's source is an adult in good health. Here the sequenced sample was skin, taken from a tuberculin skin test site. CDR3 in amino acids: CASSDGGSNQPQHF. The CDR3 nucleotides read TGCGCCAGCAGTGACGGGGGAAGCAATCAGCCCCAGCATTTT.